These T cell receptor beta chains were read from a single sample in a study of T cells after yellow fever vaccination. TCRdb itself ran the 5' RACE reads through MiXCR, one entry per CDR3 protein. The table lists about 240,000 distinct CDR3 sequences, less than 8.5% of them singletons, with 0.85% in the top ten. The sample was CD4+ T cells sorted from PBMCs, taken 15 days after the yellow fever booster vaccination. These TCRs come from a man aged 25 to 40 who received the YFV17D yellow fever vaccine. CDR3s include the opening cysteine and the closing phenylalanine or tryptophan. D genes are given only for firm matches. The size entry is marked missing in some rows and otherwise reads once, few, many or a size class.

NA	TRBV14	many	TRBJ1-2	TGTGCCAGCAGCCAATTAAGAAACTATGGCTACACCTTC	CASSQLRNYGYTF
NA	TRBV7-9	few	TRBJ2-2	TGTGCCAGCAGCTTAGTGCGGGAAGCCACCGGGGAGCTGTTTTTT	CASSLVREATGELFF
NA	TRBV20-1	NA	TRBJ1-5	TGCAGTGCTACGAAACCTTCAGATAGCAATCAGCCCCAGCATTTT	CSATKPSDSNQPQHF
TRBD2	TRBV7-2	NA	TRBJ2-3	TGTGCCAGCAGCTTACAGGCGGGAGGGCCTTTAAATACGCAGTATTTT	CASSLQAGGPLNTQYF
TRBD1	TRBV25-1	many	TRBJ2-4	TGTGCCAGCAGTGGGGACAGGGGGCACATTCAGTACTTC	CASSGDRGHIQYF
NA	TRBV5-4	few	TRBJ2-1	TGTGCCAGCAGCTTGTGGTACAGGAGCCTGAGCTCCTACAATGAGCAGTTCTTC	CASSLWYRSLSSYNEQFF
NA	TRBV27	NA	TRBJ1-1	TGTGCCAGCAGTGTTACAGGGAATCCGAACACTGAAGCTTTCTTT	CASSVTGNPNTEAFF
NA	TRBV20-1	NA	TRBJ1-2	TGCAGTGCCAAGGACAAGATATATGGCTACACCTTC	CSAKDKIYGYTF
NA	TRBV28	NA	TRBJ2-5	TGTGCCAGCAGCTCATCCGACGTACAAGAGACCCAGTACTTC	CASSSSDVQETQYF
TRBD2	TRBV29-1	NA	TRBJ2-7	TGCAGCGTTGAAAGACTAGCGGGCTCGTCCGAGCAGTACTTC	CSVERLAGSSEQYF